This T cell receptor beta chain is drawn from a study of T cells in localized non-small cell lung cancer. Findings of the study overall: The appearance of a median approximately 57 of the top 100 tumor clones was seen in adjacent lung. Multi-region tumor sequencing was not done, so intratumor heterogeneity could not be excluded.

Trimming pared 2 bases from V and 7 bases from J, leaving 6 bases between. The CDR3 spans 13 residues. Germline V gene lookup returns CDR1 MDHEN and CDR2 SYDVKM. Adjacent lung, free of atypia, was sampled at least 2 cm from the tumor margin. With respect to this clone: The antigen remains undetermined.

Profiled with immunoSEQ multiplex PCR; TCRdb holds only in-frame clones, not every one. The table records a few thousand clones, around 37% of them present only once. Specimen: normal lung tissue next to the tumor, collected before any cancer treatment. The TCR was taken from a woman aged 35 to 70 with stage II squamous cell lung carcinoma. The chain is built from TRBV28 and TRBJ1-6; D is unclear. The CDR3, as DNA: TGTGCCAGCAGTTTAATAGCGAATTCACCCCTCCACTTT. This encodes CASSLIANSPLHF.